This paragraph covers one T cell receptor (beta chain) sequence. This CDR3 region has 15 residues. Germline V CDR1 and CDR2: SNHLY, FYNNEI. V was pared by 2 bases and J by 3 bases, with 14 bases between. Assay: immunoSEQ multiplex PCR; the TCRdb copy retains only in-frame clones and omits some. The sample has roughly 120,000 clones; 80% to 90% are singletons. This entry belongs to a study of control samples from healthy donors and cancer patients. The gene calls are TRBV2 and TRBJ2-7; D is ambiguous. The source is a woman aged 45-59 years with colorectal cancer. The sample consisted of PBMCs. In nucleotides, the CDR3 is TGTGCCAGCAGTGAATATGTGGGAACTAACTACGAGCAGTACTTC. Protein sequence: CASSEYVGTNYEQYF.